This T cell receptor beta chain was documented in a study of T cell responses to AZD1222 COVID-19 vaccine. Study-level points and caveats: Sampled repertoires all dated from after the peak T cell response. Dominant CD4 TCR responses targeted spike regions 160-218 and 743-854.

The repertoire was sequenced with immunoSEQ multiplex PCR; TCRdb's copy has only in-frame clones and lacks some. The data hold roughly 150,000 clones, with 75% to 90% observed a single time. In this sample, this clone turned up once. Antigen unknown. The V gene lost 3 bases and the J gene lost 4 bases, with 7 bases spanning the gap. From germline, CDR1 is LGHDT and CDR2 YNNKEL (reference sequence). The length of the CDR3 is 14 residues. The TCR sequence derives from an adult in good health. V usage is TRBV3-1 (or the pseudogene TRBV3-2) and J usage is TRBJ1-6, with D hard to call. Here the sequenced sample was peripheral blood, taken on day 0 of AZD1222 vaccination. CDR3 sequence: CASSQTGYNSPLHF. The CDR3 nucleotides read TGTGCCAGCAGCCAGACGGGTTATAATTCACCCCTCCACTTT.